One sample yielded the 29 T cell receptor beta chains listed below, sequenced in a study of OX40 agonist ivuxolimab in advanced cancers. Generated by immunoSEQ multiplex PCR, the TCRdb table keeps only in-frame clones and is missing some. The sample lists about 71,000 clones, approximately 78% occurring once. The sample here was CD4+ or CD8+ T cells sorted from blood, taken in a trial of the OX40 agonist ivuxolimab. These receptor sequences come from an adult with an advanced solid tumor such as melanoma, head and neck, liver or kidney cancer.

This chain connects TRBV6-6 to TRBJ2-7; D gene uncertain. The CDR3 is made up of 13 amino acids. V lost 2 bases to trimming and J lost 2 bases, with 7 bases between them. Germline CDR1 is MNHNY and CDR2 is SVGAGI (reference sequence). The CDR3 loop reads CASSYGRTYEQYF. Here the CDR3 DNA reads TGTGCCAGCAGTTACGGGCGGACCTACGAGCAGTACTTC.

CDR3 residues: CASSSPLTPMNTEAFF. The DNA of the CDR3 is TGTGCCAGCAGCTCCCCTTTGACTCCCATGAACACTGAAGCTTTCTTT. J is TRBJ1-1 and V is TRBV7-9; unclear D gene. V was cut by 4 bases and J by 0 bases, with 15 bases left in between. CDR3 length: 16 residues. CDR1 SEHNR and CDR2 FQNEAQ come from the germline V gene (reference sequence).

V gene TRBV18 combines with J gene TRBJ1-3, with D perhaps matching TRBD1 (5 bases). V shed 2 bases and J shed 1 base, with 9 bases lying between them. The CDR3 has 15 amino acids. CDR1 and CDR2 from the germline V gene are KGHSH and LQKENI. As DNA, the CDR3 is TGTGCCAGCTCACCAGGAGGGACTTCTGGAAACACCATATATTTT. Its protein is CASSPGGTSGNTIYF.

V gene TRBV5-1 combines with J gene TRBJ2-7; tentatively, D is TRBD1 (5 bases). V was pared by 4 bases and J by 7 bases, with 18 bases between. CDR3 size: 14 residues. The germline V gene encodes CDR1 SGHRS and CDR2 YFSETQ. In nucleotides, the CDR3 is TGCGCCAGCAGCCAGGGCGACTCCCGTAAGGAGCAGTACTTC. Its translation is CASSQGDSRKEQYF.

This clone turned up a few times. This chain connects TRBV9 to TRBJ2-7; a possible D gene is TRBD2 (6 bases). From germline, CDR1 is SGDLS and CDR2 YYNGEE. V was pared by 3 bases and J by 0 bases, with 22 bases between. This CDR3 is built from 18 residues. For the CDR3, the DNA is TGTGCCAGCAGCGCCGACCGGGACTTTCCCTCTTTCTCCTACGAGCAGTACTTC. This encodes CASSADRDFPSFSYEQYF.

This sequence joins TRBV7-6 and TRBJ2-3; 8 nucleotides line up with TRBD2. Germline trimming cut 0 bases from V and 4 bases from J; bases unmatched to any gene: 12. The germline CDR1 and CDR2 sequences are SGHVS and FNYEAQ. The CDR3 has 18 amino acids. This CDR3 reads CASSLAPGGLAPPDTQYF. The CDR3 DNA follows: TGTGCCAGCAGCTTAGCGCCGGGTGGACTAGCTCCCCCAGATACGCAGTATTTT. The full variable domain, rest sourced from reference TRBV7-6 and TRBJ2-3, is GAGVSQSPRYKVTKRGQDVALRCDPISGHVSLYWYRQALGQGPEFLTYFNYEAQQDKSGLPNDRFSAERPEGSISTLTIQRTEQRDSAMYRCASSLAPGGLAPPDTQYFGPGTRLTVL.

J is TRBJ1-6 and V is TRBV6-6; TRBD1 agrees at 8 bases. V trimming: 8 bases; J trimming: 8 bases; junction bases outside the gene matches: 11. The CDR3 is 15 amino acids. The germline V gene has CDR1 MNHNY and CDR2 SVGAGI (reference sequence). Here the CDR3 reads CASLISDRVYSPLHF. CDR3 DNA sequence: TGTGCCAGCTTAATATCGGACAGGGTTTATTCACCCCTCCACTTT.

The rearrangement joins TRBV7-3 to TRBJ2-4; 8 bases are a match to TRBD2. Per germline, CDR1 SGHTA and CDR2 FQGTGA. The trim removed 5 bases at V and 5 bases at J, leaving 11 bases unmatched. This CDR3 region has 16 residues. CDR3 protein: CASSPERESRENIQYF. The CDR3 bases are TGTGCCAGCAGCCCTGAGCGGGAGTCGAGGGAAAACATTCAGTACTTC.

This chain links TRBV18 with TRBJ1-1; the D gene is possibly TRBD1 (5 bases). The CDR3 has 14 residues. Per germline, CDR1 KGHSH and CDR2 LQKENI. Trimming took 3 bases from V and 11 from J, leaving 19 bases between them. The CDR3 is CASSPGQGASAAFF. CDR3 nucleotides: TGTGCCAGCTCACCTGGTCAAGGGGCTTCTGCGGCTTTCTTT. The full variable domain, completed using reference TRBV18 and TRBJ1-1, is NAGVMQNPRHLVRRRGQEARLRCSPMKGHSHVYWYRQLPEEGLKFMVYLQKENIIDESGMPKERFSAEFPKEGPSILRIQQVVRGDSAAYFCASSPGQGASAAFFGQGTRLTVV.

The chain joins TRBV6-5 to TRBJ2-7, with D possibly matching TRBD1 (6 bases). Trimming cost V 4 bases and J 5 bases, with 12 bases left between them. The length of the CDR3 is 13 residues. CDR1 is MNHEY, CDR2 SVGAGI, per germline. CDR3: CASSSGEFNEQYF. For the CDR3, the DNA is TGTGCCAGCAGTTCAGGGGAATTTAACGAGCAGTACTTC.

The chain has TRBV10-1 and TRBJ1-3; D unclear. This CDR3 has 14 residues. V gave up 0 bases and J gave up 4 bases, with 7 bases separating them. CDR1 and CDR2 (germline): WNHNN, SYGVQD (reference sequence). The CDR3 reads CASSESVGGNTIYF. The DNA of the CDR3 is TGCGCCAGCAGTGAGTCCGTAGGAGGAAACACCATATATTTT.

This clone was recorded once. This chain links TRBV15 with TRBJ2-7, with 7 bases that match TRBD2. The germline V gene has CDR1 LNHNV and CDR2 YYDKDF (reference sequence). V was clipped by 5 bases and J by 5 bases; unmatched bases: 6. The CDR3 is made up of 13 amino acids. This chain's CDR3 is CATSRRAGDEQYF. The CDR3 nucleotides are TGTGCCACCAGCCGACGGGCGGGAGACGAGCAGTACTTC.

This chain connects TRBV5-8 to TRBJ1-4; TRBD1 might be the D (6 bases). Germline assignment: CDR1 SGHTS and CDR2 YDEGEE. CDR3 length equals 14 residues. Trimming shortened V by 2 bases and J by 4 bases, and 9 bases separated the two germline ends. CDR3 in amino acids: CASSLRQVNEKLFF. The CDR3 region has the DNA TGTGCCAGCAGCTTAAGACAGGTTAATGAAAAACTGTTTTTT.

The rearrangement joins TRBV5-1 to TRBJ1-1, with D perhaps matching TRBD1 (6 bases). V was pared by 3 bases and J by 3 bases, with 21 bases between. There are 17 residues in the CDR3. Germline V gene sequence: CDR1 SGHRS, CDR2 YFSETQ. The CDR3 coding sequence is TGCGCCAGCAGCTCCCCCGGGGGCCTTGTAGTCGACACTGAAGCTTTCTTT. It encodes CASSSPGGLVVDTEAFF.

J is TRBJ2-5 and V is TRBV27; D might be TRBD2 (5 bases). Germline CDR1 and CDR2: MNHEY and SMNVEV (reference sequence). There are 13 residues in the CDR3. The ends were cut back, 6 bases at V and 3 bases at J, with 11 bases in the middle. CDR3 region: CASSSDWEETQYF. CDR3 in DNA: TGTGCCAGCAGCTCGGACTGGGAAGAGACCCAGTACTTC.

The CDR3: CASSLEGKSYGYTF. The CDR3 DNA reads TGTGCCAGCAGCTTAGAGGGAAAATCCTATGGCTACACCTTC. The rearrangement uses TRBV5-4 and TRBJ1-2, with D unresolved. CDR3 length: 14 amino acids. Germline values: CDR1 SGHNT, CDR2 YYREEE (reference sequence). V gave up 2 bases and J gave up 4 bases, with 12 bases separating them.

The rearrangement links TRBV7-2 to TRBJ2-3, with 7 bases aligning to TRBD2. The CDR3 loop spans 17 amino acids. J gave up 4 bases and V 0 bases, and 10 bases lay outside the gene matches. Germline-derived CDR1 and CDR2 are SGHTA and FQGNSA. As DNA, the CDR3 is TGTGCCAGCAGCTTAGCGTTTGCCGGGAGGCGCCCAGATACGCAGTATTTT. Its protein is CASSLAFAGRRPDTQYF.

In its sample, this clone was seen a few times. The chain joins TRBV6-4 to TRBJ2-1; TRBD1 is a possible D gene (5 bases). The ends were cut back, 4 bases at V and 3 bases at J, with 7 bases in the middle. CDR3 length: 13 residues. The germline gives CDR1 MRHNA, CDR2 SNTAGT. CDR3 residues: CASSGDSYNEQFF. CDR3 nucleotide sequence: TGTGCCAGCAGTGGTGACAGCTACAATGAGCAGTTCTTC.

The V call is TRBV29-1, the J call TRBJ2-2; 13 nucleotides align to TRBD2. CDR3 size: 14 residues. Germline V CDR1 and CDR2: SQVTM, ANQGSEA. V dropped 7 bases and J dropped 5; count of bases not matched to a gene: 4. CDR3 nucleotide sequence: TGCAGCGCATCGGGACTAGCGGGGACCGGGGAGCTGTTTTTT. This codes for CSASGLAGTGELFF.

The J gene is TRBJ2-1, the V gene TRBV5-1; the D is unclear. The CDR3 covers 14 residues. Germline CDR1 and CDR2: SGHRS and YFSETQ. V gave up 0 bases and J gave up 9 bases, with 13 bases separating them. The CDR3 spells CASSLGGEVAEQFF. Here the CDR3 DNA reads TGCGCCAGCAGCTTGGGAGGCGAGGTGGCTGAGCAGTTCTTC.

The chain is built from TRBV7-2 and TRBJ2-4; D might be TRBD1 (6 bases). Germline V gene data show CDR1 as SGHTA and CDR2 as FQGNSA. V was trimmed by 5 bases and J by 5 bases, leaving 13 bases between them. The CDR3 sequence is 14 residues long. This CDR3 reads CASSRTPGENIQYF. CDR3 DNA sequence: TGTGCCAGCAGCCGAACGCCAGGGGAAAACATTCAGTACTTC. Complete variable domain (other parts from reference TRBV7-2 and TRBJ2-4): GAGVSQSPSNKVTEKGKDVELRCDPISGHTALYWYRQSLGQGLEFLIYFQGNSAPDKSGLPSDRFSAERTGGSVSTLTIQRTQQEDSAVYLCASSRTPGENIQYFGAGTRLSVL.

Only a few counts were recorded for this clone. The chain combines TRBV6-1 with TRBJ1-5, with no clear D. Trimming stripped 1 base from V and 5 bases from J, with 9 bases between. Germline V lookup: CDR1 MNHNS, CDR2 SASEGT. The CDR3 consists of 14 residues. The CDR3 loop is CASSEGAVDQPQHF. DNA for the CDR3: TGTGCCAGCAGTGAAGGGGCAGTGGATCAGCCCCAGCATTTT.

The chain recombines TRBV11-3 with TRBJ2-7; D possibly corresponds to TRBD2 (5 bases). The CDR3 runs to 16 residues. Germline values: CDR1 SGHNT, CDR2 YENEEA. The V gene lost 0 bases and the J gene lost 3 bases, with 15 bases spanning the gap. CDR3 residues: CASSLDRRPVGYEQYF. For the CDR3, the DNA is TGTGCCAGCAGCTTAGATAGGAGGCCGGTTGGCTACGAGCAGTACTTC.

This chain connects TRBV2 to TRBJ1-1, with D hard to call. Trimming cost V 3 bases and J 11 bases, with 10 bases left between them. Looked up from germline, CDR1 is SNHLY and CDR2 is FYNNEI. There are 11 residues in the CDR3. CDR3 loop: CASSDVGEAFF. As DNA, the CDR3 is TGTGCCAGCAGTGATGTTGGGGAGGCTTTCTTT.

The chain links TRBV5-4 to TRBJ2-7; 7 bases line up with TRBD2. The junction had 5 bases not matched to a gene; V was cut back by 1 base and J by 4 bases. The germline V gene has CDR1 SGHNT and CDR2 YYREEE (reference sequence). The CDR3 is 14 amino acids. The CDR3 loop reads CASSLLGGSYEQYF. CDR3 nucleotides: TGTGCCAGCAGCTTGTTGGGAGGGAGTTACGAGCAGTACTTC.

The V call is TRBV18, the J call TRBJ2-7; weak D call: TRBD1 (6 bases). The germline CDR1 and CDR2 sequences are KGHSH and LQKENI. Trimming took 6 bases from V and 5 from J, leaving 17 bases between them. This CDR3 is 14 amino acids long. The CDR3 spells CASSPDRYIHEQYF. As DNA, the CDR3 is TGTGCCAGCTCTCCCGACAGGTACATCCACGAGCAGTACTTC.

V is TRBV7-3 and J is TRBJ2-5; TRBD1 agrees at 9 bases. The germline CDR1 and CDR2 sequences are SGHTA and FQGTGA. Trimming cost V 2 bases and J 2 bases; bases outside gene matches: 6. CDR3 length: 16 amino acids. This CDR3 reads CASSLGDRGLQETQYF. The DNA of the CDR3 is TGTGCCAGCAGCTTAGGCGACAGGGGGTTACAAGAGACCCAGTACTTC.

Within the sample, this clone is large. This sequence joins TRBV19 and TRBJ2-2; unclear D gene. Trimming cost V 1 base and J 6 bases, with 9 bases left between them. This CDR3 contains 14 residues. Germline CDR1 LNHDA, CDR2 SQIVND (reference sequence). The CDR3 DNA follows: TGTGCCAGTAGTATAGGTGGTTTCGCCGGGGAGCTGTTTTTT. Translation: CASSIGGFAGELFF.

This chain uses TRBV7-8 with TRBJ2-1; D may be TRBD2 (6 bases). Deletions cut 5 bases from V and 8 bases from J, with 13 bases between. Germline V gene data show CDR1 as SGHVS and CDR2 as FQNEAQ. This CDR3 region has 13 residues. CDR3 amino acids: CASSPSSADEQFF. In DNA, the CDR3 is TGTGCCAGCAGCCCGTCTAGCGCCGATGAGCAGTTCTTC.